The 9 T cell receptor beta chains given below trace back to one sample, sequenced in a study of CD8+CD57+ T cells in acquired aplastic anemia (dated 2018 in TCRdb). Patients chosen for sequencing had shown expansion of CD8+CD57+ cells by flow cytometry. Reads for this sample came from an Illumina HiSeq 2000. TCR beta VDJ combination and CDR3 sequence profiling used genomic DNA as the template. TCRdb trimmed the raw reads at Q25, called clones with MiXCR and kept productive beta chains. CDR3 protein sequences are deduplicated, and each keeps its most common genes and DNA. Within this sample are a few hundred thousand distinct CDR3 sequences, with approximately 33% of them counted one time only. 0.82% of the sample rests with the top ten. Sample: sorted CD4+, CD8+, or CD8+CD57+ T cells (not recorded which) from PBMCs. These receptor sequences come from a human donor with aplastic anemia.

In its sample, this clonotype was seen a few times. The chain joins TRBV6-1 to TRBJ1-6; maybe TRBD1 (6 bases). Per the germline V gene, CDR1 is MNHNS and CDR2 is SASEGT. The CDR3 consists of 16 residues. V shed 4 bases and J shed 5 bases, with 15 bases lying between them. CDR3 DNA sequence: TGTGCCAGCAGTGTAGACCCGGGACACAATAATTCACCCCTCCACTTT. Translating it yields CASSVDPGHNNSPLHF.

This clonotype appeared many times. The chain has TRBV20-1 and TRBJ1-6; 12 bases are a match to TRBD1. Germline values: CDR1 DFQATT, CDR2 SNEGSKA (reference sequence). Trimming removed 6 bases from V and 9 bases from J; junction bases left unmatched: 6. There are 14 residues in the CDR3. This CDR3 is CSAGTGGYSSPLHF. Here the CDR3 DNA reads TGCAGTGCAGGGACAGGGGGCTACAGTTCACCCCTCCACTTT.

The sample holds many counts of this clonotype. The V call is TRBV7-2, the J call TRBJ1-3; 8 nucleotides align to TRBD1. CDR1 and CDR2 from the germline V gene are SGHTA and FQGNSA. The CDR3 contains 15 residues. Trimming at V came to 5 bases and at J to 3 bases, leaving 6 bases not matched to a gene. CDR3 loop: CASSPKTGGGNTIYF. In nucleotides, the CDR3 is TGTGCCAGCAGCCCGAAAACAGGGGGTGGAAACACCATATATTTT.

This chain connects TRBV4-1 to TRBJ2-7; the D is unclear. The CDR3 covers 13 residues. The ends were cut back, 3 bases at V and 6 bases at J, with 12 bases in the middle. Germline V gene data show CDR1 as MGHRA and CDR2 as YSYEKL. DNA for the CDR3: TGCGCCAGCAGCCAGTCAACGGTTGGCGAGCAGTACTTC. Translated, it gives CASSQSTVGEQYF.

This chain uses TRBV13 with TRBJ1-1; D is uncertain. V shed 5 bases and J shed 4 bases, with 20 bases lying between them. There are 16 residues in the CDR3. Germline V gene lookup returns CDR1 PRHDT and CDR2 FYEKMQ (reference sequence). The CDR3 sequence is CASSPLGVERATEAFF. The CDR3 coding sequence is TGTGCCAGCAGCCCCCTCGGTGTCGAAAGGGCCACTGAAGCTTTCTTT.

This clonotype has ten or more counts. Relative to the germline gene, one junction end is altered; a read error may explain this. Written as DNA, the CDR3 is TGTGCCACCAGTGACCAGAGCGGGGGAAATGTAGAGACCCAGTACTTC. It yields the protein CATSDQSGGNVETQYF. The chain employs TRBV10-3 and TRBJ2-5; TRBD2 matches at 8 bases. Germline lookup yields CDR1 ENHRY and CDR2 SYGVKD. The CDR3 extends over 16 amino acids.

The rearrangement links TRBV2 to TRBJ1-1, with 9 positions matching TRBD1. CDR1 and CDR2 (germline): SNHLY, FYNNEI. The J segment lost 2 bases and the V segment lost 6 bases, leaving 16 bases of the junction unmatched. This CDR3 contains 18 residues. DNA for the CDR3: TGTGCCAGCAGGAGGGGTACAGGGGGCCTTCTCCTCAACACTGAAGCTTTCTTT. This codes for CASRRGTGGLLLNTEAFF.

This clonotype was seen many times. The V and J genes are TRBV24-1 and TRBJ2-5, with D hard to call. This CDR3 is built from 14 residues. The V end lost 3 bases, the J end lost 1 base, and 8 bases lay between the germline ends. Germline values: CDR1 KGHDR, CDR2 SFDVKD. This CDR3 is CATSDRSFQETQYF. CDR3 in DNA: TGTGCCACCAGTGATCGCAGTTTCCAAGAGACCCAGTACTTC.

The CDR3 sequence is CATSRVQTAYNEKLFF. The CDR3 DNA reads TGTGCCACCAGCAGAGTTCAGACAGCCTATAATGAAAAACTGTTTTTT. The rearrangement uses TRBV15 and TRBJ1-4; D may be TRBD1 (5 bases). The CDR3 contains 16 residues. CDR1 LNHNV and CDR2 YYDKDF come from the germline V gene (reference sequence). Between the trimmed V and J ends, which lost 1 base and 4 bases, there was a span of 13 bases.